Each of the 5 T cell receptor beta chains below was sequenced from the same sample in a study of post-analysis software for immune sequencing data. Study-wide points: Among about 5 TRBV segments more frequent in patients than controls were TRBV5-6, TRBV5-1 and TRBV20-1.

No antigens are known for them. The authors incorporated unique molecular identifiers into the TCR beta cDNA libraries. TCRdb itself ran the PCR reads through MiXCR, one entry per CDR3 protein. The repertoire has hundreds of thousands of distinct CDR3 sequences, approximately 30% of them found once; the top ten carry around 0.55%. The source material was blood. The source is a girl aged 5-17 years with multiple sclerosis.

The V gene is TRBV5-6, the J gene TRBJ2-3; a weak D match, TRBD1 (6 bases). With 0 bases removed from V and 4 bases from J, the gap between germline ends came to 9 bases. This CDR3 is built from 14 residues. Germline values: CDR1 SGHDT, CDR2 YYEEEE. In DNA form, the CDR3 reads TGTGCCAGCAGCTTGGTAAACAGGGCAGATACGCAGTATTTT. It encodes CASSLVNRADTQYF.

To note about this clonotype: A single base separates this from a much larger clone, so it may be a read error. This chain connects TRBV18 to TRBJ2-7; D assignment may be TRBD1 or TRBD2 (5 bases each). CDR3 length: 15 amino acids. CDR1 is KGHSH, CDR2 LQKENI, per germline. The CDR3 loop reads CVSSQNGADTYEQYF. CDR3 nucleotide sequence: TGTGTCAGCTCACAGAACGGGGCGGACACCTACGAGCAGTACTTC.

The CDR3 loop is CASSERYGETQYF. The CDR3 DNA is TGTGCCAGCAGTGAAAGATACGGGGAGACCCAGTACTTC. The rearrangement uses TRBV2 and TRBJ2-5; D is unclear. CDR1 is SNHLY, CDR2 FYNNEI, per germline. The CDR3 is 13 residues long. V was clipped by 2 bases and J by 5 bases, with 9 bases between them.

This clonotype was recorded at least ten times. V usage is TRBV20-1 and J usage is TRBJ2-7, with D unclear. V shed 3 bases and J shed 1 base, with 16 bases lying between them. CDR3 size: 15 residues. Germline CDR1 DFQATT, CDR2 SNEGSKA (reference sequence). The CDR3 loop is CSARDIKQISYEQYF. The DNA of the CDR3 is TGCAGTGCTAGGGATATTAAACAGATATCCTACGAGCAGTACTTC.

This clonotype was counted only a few times. The V gene is TRBV4-3, the J gene TRBJ1-5, with D tentatively TRBD1 (5 bases). Trimming pared 0 bases from V and 4 bases from J, leaving 16 bases between. This CDR3 is 17 amino acids long. Germline assignment: CDR1 LGHNA and CDR2 YSLEER. CDR3 region: CASSQDRGRGANQPQHF. CDR3 bases: TGCGCCAGCAGCCAAGATAGGGGTAGAGGGGCGAATCAGCCCCAGCATTTT.